What follows describes a single T cell receptor beta chain. CDR3 size: 17 residues. V dropped 5 bases and J dropped 0 bases, with 20 bases sitting between them. Looked up from germline, CDR1 is SGHTA and CDR2 is FQGNSA. This specimen comes from a study of shared T cell receptors in the human thymus. Produced via immunoSEQ multiplex PCR; TCRdb's table is partial and in-frame only. The sample yields some 660,000 clones, approximately 89% seen once. This sample also belongs to another study, concerning human thymus T cells. That paper states: Resections obtained during corrective heart surgery supplied the thymus tissue.

This sequence was found in a boy under two years old with a congenital heart defect. This chain connects TRBV7-2 to TRBJ2-7; D perhaps matches TRBD2 (6 bases). The source material was thymocytes. CDR3 region: CASSDGRVAASSYEQYF. Written as DNA, the CDR3 is TGTGCCAGCAGCGACGGGCGAGTAGCGGCAAGCTCCTACGAGCAGTACTTC.